One sample yielded the 2 T cell receptor beta chains listed below, sequenced in a study of identical twins. TCRdb reprocessed the 5' RACE reads with MiXCR, giving one entry per CDR3 protein. The sample has some 660,000 distinct CDR3 sequences; less than 10% are singletons. These data also featured in a second study, about yellow fever vaccine responses in identical twins.

Sequenced material: PBMCs. Receptor source: a young woman in good health.

This clonotype was found many times. The chain recombines TRBV4-2 with TRBJ2-7, with TRBD1 identical over 9 bases. The CDR3 consists of 14 residues. V gave up 0 bases and J gave up 7 bases; unmatched junction bases: 4. Germline V gene data show CDR1 as LGHNA and CDR2 as YNFKEQ. DNA of the CDR3: TGTGCCAGCAGCCAAGAACAGGGGGCTGGGGAGCAGTACTTC. This translates into CASSQEQGAGEQYF.

This clonotype was recorded at least ten times. CDR3 nucleotides: TGTGCCAGCACCTACCGGGCAGGGGTCACTGAAGCTTTCTTT. Residues: CASTYRAGVTEAFF. This chain connects TRBV7-2 to TRBJ1-1, with D perhaps TRBD1 (6 bases). Trimming removed 7 bases at V and 4 bases at J, with 16 bases between. Germline V lookup: CDR1 SGHTA, CDR2 FQGNSA. The CDR3 loop spans 14 amino acids.